The sample holds a few counts of the clone carrying this T cell receptor beta chain. CDR1 MNHNY and CDR2 SVGAGI come from the germline V gene (reference sequence). This CDR3 region has 15 residues. V gave up 6 bases and J gave up 4 bases, with 15 bases separating them. This specimen comes from a study of tumor-infiltrating lymphocytes in primary liver carcinoma. In addition to blood RNA drawn from unsorted whole blood, germline DNA was extracted. Synthesis of TCR beta cDNA was carried out from around 540 ng total RNA with a constant-region primer. ARM-PCR was slightly modified, and three nested multiplex PCR rounds with it gave rise to the TCR beta libraries. Each of the first two PCR rounds ran roughly 9 cycles with TRBV1-TRBV30 forward and C-beta reverse primers. MiXCR, run by TCRdb on the multiplex PCR reads, gives a single entry per CDR3 protein. This sample yields fewer than 400,000 distinct CDR3 sequences, of which 65% are seen a single time; around 9.5% belongs to the top ten.

The chain links TRBV6-6 to TRBJ2-2, with D tentatively TRBD1 or TRBD2 (6 bases each). This TCR came from a man in his forties with primary liver carcinoma and hepatitis B virus infection. The sample taken for sequencing was peripheral blood. The CDR3, as DNA: TGTGCCAGCAGCCCTGTCGGGGGCCGCACCGGGGAGCTGTTTTTT. The encoded protein is CASSPVGGRTGELFF.